These T cell receptor beta chains were read from a single sample in a study of T cells after posttransplantation cyclophosphamide. This table comes from immunoSEQ multiplex PCR, and its TCRdb copy is limited to in-frame clones, with some not included. The repertoire has about 9,900 clones, around 89% of them found once; the top ten carry 26%. The sample consisted of PBMCs, taken after an allogeneic stem cell transplant with a calcineurin inhibitor and methotrexate. These receptors all come from a male patient aged 30 to 39 who received an allogeneic stem cell transplant from an unrelated donor, was CMV-positive, and had no GVHD. Some T cells here may be from the graft donor. Both conserved end residues are part of each CDR3. The D gene is left open where the match is weak. Clone size is stated in some rows and not others, as once, few, many or a class when expanded.

D,V,size,J,CDR3,DNA
TRBD2,TRBV2,.,TRBJ2-1,CASSPVREGYNEQFF,TGTGCCAGCAGCCCTGTACGGGAGGGTTACAATGAGCAGTTCTTC
.,TRBV15,.,TRBJ2-1,CATRRIDGSSYNEQFF,TGTGCCACCAGGCGGATCGACGGAAGCTCCTACAATGAGCAGTTCTTC
TRBD2,TRBV11-3,.,TRBJ2-3,CASSLATSGRSTDTQYF,TGTGCCAGCAGCTTAGCGACTAGCGGACGTAGCACAGATACGCAGTATTTT
TRBD2,TRBV7-3,once,TRBJ2-5,CASSASGGETQYF,TGTGCCAGCAGCGCTAGCGGGGGTGAGACCCAGTACTTC
.,TRBV11-3,.,TRBJ2-7,CASSENRVDEQYF,TGTGCCAGCAGCGAAAACAGGGTCGACGAGCAGTACTTC
TRBD1,TRBV7-8,.,TRBJ2-7,CASSSAPRQGKGYF,TGTGCCAGCAGCTCAGCCCCCCGACAGGGTAAGGGGTACTTC
TRBD2,TRBV5-1,.,TRBJ2-3,CASSATSGRLSLTDTQYF,TGCGCCAGCAGCGCGACTAGCGGGAGGCTCTCGTTGACAGATACGCAGTATTTT
.,TRBV18,.,TRBJ2-5,CASSYTVRETQYF,TGTGCCAGCTCATATACGGTCCGGGAGACCCAGTACTTC
.,TRBV28,.,TRBJ2-1,CASSIPGHRGNEQFF,TGTGCCAGCAGTATACCGGGACACCGAGGGAATGAGCAGTTCTTC
.,TRBV29-1,.,TRBJ2-7,CSVDWKAEGYEQYF,TGCAGCGTTGATTGGAAGGCAGAGGGTTACGAGCAGTACTTC
.,TRBV2,.,TRBJ2-2,CASTSFTGELFF,TGTGCCAGCACAAGCTTCACCGGGGAGCTGTTTTTT
.,TRBV6-1,.,TRBJ2-5,CASRETPTAYF,TGTGCCAGCAGGGAGACCCCGACGGCCTACTTC
TRBD2,TRBV7-6,.,TRBJ2-3,CASSLARGAPHTDTQYF,TGTGCCAGCAGCTTAGCGCGGGGGGCCCCCCACACAGATACGCAGTATTTT
.,TRBV25-1,.,TRBJ2-5,CASSRQDLETQYF,TGTGCCAGCAGCCGACAGGACCTAGAGACCCAGTACTTC
.,TRBV7-3,.,TRBJ2-1,CASSLRLSSRKFF,TGTGCCAGCAGCTTAAGGCTAAGCTCTAGGAAATTCTTC
.,TRBV5-4,once,TRBJ2-7,CASSFGSSYEQYF,TGTGCCAGCAGCTTCGGTAGCAGCTACGAGCAGTACTTC
TRBD2,TRBV6-5,.,TRBJ2-3,CASSKSGRTDTQYF,TGTGCCAGCAGTAAGAGCGGGAGAACAGATACGCAGTATTTT
.,TRBV5-4,.,TRBJ1-4,CASSLGGRNEKLFF,TGTGCCAGCAGCTTGGGGGGGCGGAATGAAAAACTGTTTTTT
TRBD2,TRBV28,few,TRBJ2-1,CASSFHPPGGFYNEQFF,TGTGCCAGCAGTTTTCACCCTCCGGGGGGGTTCTACAATGAGCAGTTCTTC
.,TRBV6-5,.,TRBJ1-1,CASSYSKGFWEKF,TGTGCCAGCAGTTACTCGAAAGGCTTCTGGGAGAAGTTT
.,TRBV4-1,.,TRBJ2-1,CASSQDGSISSYNEQFF,TGCGCCAGCAGCCAAGATGGTAGCATCAGCTCCTACAATGAGCAGTTCTTC
.,TRBV2,.,TRBJ2-5,CARGAGEETQYF,TGTGCCAGGGGGGCGGGAGAGGAGACCCAGTACTTC
TRBD1,TRBV2,.,TRBJ1-2,CASRPGQGHNYGYTF,TGTGCCAGCAGACCCGGACAGGGACATAACTATGGCTACACCTTC
.,TRBV4-3,few,TRBJ1-6,CASSQDAGSDSPLHF,TGCGCCAGCAGCCAAGATGCGGGTTCCGATTCACCCCTCCACTTT
.,TRBV28,.,TRBJ1-1,CASRASGGRAFF,TGTGCCAGCAGAGCGTCCGGGGGGAGGGCTTTCTTT
.,TRBV19,.,TRBJ1-1,CASIDRGMNTEAFF,TGTGCCAGTATAGACAGAGGCATGAACACTGAAGCTTTCTTT
TRBD2,TRBV7-9,.,TRBJ2-1,CASSLWRERYNEQFF,TGTGCCAGCAGCTTATGGCGGGAGAGGTACAATGAGCAGTTCTTC
TRBD1,TRBV7-2,.,TRBJ2-3,CASSLGVTGGDTQYF,TGTGCCAGCAGCTTAGGCGTCACAGGGGGCGATACGCAGTATTTT
.,TRBV9,once,TRBJ1-1,CASSVVWGGNTEAFF,TGTGCCAGCAGCGTAGTATGGGGGGGGAACACTGAAGCTTTCTTT
TRBD1,TRBV27,.,TRBJ1-2,CASSFNRDSYGYTF,TGTGCCAGCAGTTTTAACCGGGACAGCTATGGCTACACCTTC
.,TRBV14,.,TRBJ2-7,CASSQLSRYEQYF,TGTGCCAGCAGCCAACTAAGCCGTTACGAGCAGTACTTC
.,TRBV11-2,once,TRBJ2-2,CASTAVELPGELFF,TGTGCCAGCACTGCCGTAGAACTCCCCGGGGAGCTGTTTTTT
TRBD1,TRBV6-1,.,TRBJ1-4,CASMRQGGEKLFF,TGTGCCAGCATGAGACAGGGGGGGGAAAAACTGTTTTTT
.,TRBV9,once,TRBJ1-2,CASSVVGSIHYTF,TGTGCCAGCAGCGTAGTCGGTAGTATCCACTACACCTTC
.,TRBV29-1,.,TRBJ1-2,CSAEQGTYGYTF,TGCAGCGCCGAACAGGGTACATATGGCTACACCTTC
TRBD2,TRBV27,.,TRBJ2-3,CASSLPGGPTDTQYF,TGTGCCAGCAGTTTACCGGGAGGGCCAACAGATACGCAGTATTTT
TRBD1,TRBV18,.,TRBJ1-3,CASSPGGQTAHTIYF,TGTGCCAGCTCACCAGGGGGACAGACTGCACACACCATATATTTT
TRBD1,TRBV7-2,.,TRBJ2-7,CASSLSQGAPYEQYF,TGTGCCAGCAGCTTAAGTCAGGGGGCGCCCTACGAGCAGTACTTC
TRBD2,TRBV5-4,.,TRBJ2-3,CASSFGGRAGTDTQYF,TGTGCCAGCAGCTTCGGCGGGAGGGCAGGGACAGATACGCAGTATTTT
TRBD1,TRBV5-4,once,TRBJ1-1,CASSPEPDRGREAFF,TGTGCCAGCAGCCCAGAGCCCGACAGGGGGCGAGAAGCTTTCTTT
TRBD1,TRBV7-6,.,TRBJ2-3,CASSPRTGKTDTQYF,TGTGCCAGCAGCCCGCGGACAGGGAAGACAGATACGCAGTATTTT
.,TRBV7-6,.,TRBJ2-7,CASSLTSSTSYEQYF,TGTGCCAGCAGCTTAACTAGCTCAACAAGCTACGAGCAGTACTTC
.,TRBV18,.,TRBJ1-1,CASSRAITEAFF,TGTGCCAGCTCCCGAGCTATAACTGAAGCTTTCTTT
.,TRBV4-1,once,TRBJ1-1,CASSQVNDYTEAFF,TGCGCCAGCAGCCAAGTTAACGACTACACTGAAGCTTTCTTT
.,TRBV5-1,.,TRBJ2-6,CASSLLDAGANVLTF,TGCGCCAGCAGCTTGTTAGATGCTGGGGCCAACGTCCTGACTTTC
TRBD2,TRBV27,.,TRBJ2-7,CASSSAGVGLDEQYF,TGTGCCAGCAGTTCCGCGGGAGTAGGGTTGGACGAGCAGTACTTC